A selection of T cell receptor beta chains follows, all from one sample in a study of PD-1 blockade in classical Hodgkin lymphoma. Using immunoSEQ multiplex PCR, the repertoire was profiled, and TCRdb retains in-frame clones only, with some absent. The sample records approximately 84,000 clones, under 85% being singletons. Here the sequenced sample was peripheral blood mononuclear cells (PBMCs), taken before the fourth cycle of nivolumab. Every receptor here comes from a human donor with classical Hodgkin lymphoma. Each CDR3 is given without its conserved first and last residue.

j_call v_call cdr3_aa
TRBJ1-1 TRBV2 ASQQGGNTEAF
TRBJ1-1 TRBV19 ASSQTTTEAF
TRBJ1-1 TRBV10-2 ASSGQGGTEAF
TRBJ2-1 TRBV25-1 ASSEWASLDEQF
TRBJ1-4 TRBV19 ASSMLPGTRSEKLF
TRBJ2-5 TRBV7-6 ASSKTRHRAQETQY
TRBJ2-1 TRBV4-3 ASSVTLGEYNEQF
TRBJ1-4 TRBV10-3 AISESAGAEKLF
TRBJ2-7 TRBV11-3 ASSLDPGFGEQY
TRBJ1-1 TRBV4-1 ASSHRWTKNTEAF
TRBJ1-1 TRBV6-5 ASRRQGMNTEAF
TRBJ2-1 TRBV29-1 SVDFNPMRF
TRBJ2-7 TRBV6-5 AVGDRAHEQY
TRBJ1-2 TRBV4-2 ASSQEEGGNYGYT
TRBJ1-4 TRBV9 ASSHPRQGGDEKLF
TRBJ2-5 TRBV2 ASRGGQGETQY
TRBJ1-1 TRBV7-3 ASSLIPTTEAF
TRBJ2-3 TRBV6-5 ASSYPGGTDTQY
TRBJ1-5 TRBV2 ASSADREDQPQH
TRBJ1-2 TRBV30 AWSLSLSGQGYT
TRBJ2-2 TRBV10-2 ASSALGAGGNTGELF
TRBJ2-5 TRBV11-2 ASSTGGPNRDAQY
TRBJ2-7 TRBV7-2 ASSRSAGDLYEQY
TRBJ2-1 TRBV30 AWSQAGGPHNEQF
TRBJ2-4 TRBV5-4 ASSSSGQEYIQY
TRBJ1-1 TRBV10-3 AISEMGAGDTEAF
TRBJ2-7 TRBV6-6 ASSSGLGSYEQY
TRBJ2-7 TRBV5-5 ASSLADRPYSYEQY
TRBJ1-4 TRBV9 ASSVGSSASEKLF
TRBJ2-1 TRBV10-2 ASSEGPSSYNEQF
TRBJ2-3 TRBV7-2 ASSLTDSSPSTDTQY
TRBJ2-3 TRBV5-6 ASSAPLRVTDTQY
TRBJ1-1 TRBV5-4 ASSLAGRNTEAF
TRBJ2-1 TRBV4-3 ASSQEAAGNSLGQF
TRBJ2-5 TRBV19 ASTPRRGQETQY
TRBJ1-2 TRBV7-7 ASSHSRGWEGYT
TRBJ2-7 TRBV12-5 ASGREGGPYEQY
TRBJ2-1 TRBV5-1 ASSLVGGIDEQF
TRBJ1-2 TRBV29-1 SSAGGGVGGYT
TRBJ2-7 TRBV28 ASNNGGTGGFVYEQY
TRBJ2-7 TRBV7-9 ASSPRTSSYEQY
TRBJ2-2 TRBV7-2 ASSLDPLAFNTGELF
TRBJ2-1 TRBV5-1 ASKTGLLDNEQF
TRBJ1-2 TRBV10-1 ASTPNALYGYT
TRBJ2-7 TRBV7-2 ASSFVGLSYEQY
TRBJ2-6 TRBV30 AYSSLSGANVLT
TRBJ2-7 TRBV5-4 ASSYPGQGLPEQY
TRBJ2-1 TRBV19 ASSGLVGGRGYNEQF
TRBJ2-7 TRBV10-3 AITPTGGLGEQY
TRBJ2-7 TRBV5-1 ASSLDGTPYYEQY
TRBJ2-1 TRBV2 ASSRDSYNEQF
TRBJ2-7 TRBV5-4 ASSLGRASSTYEQY
TRBJ2-1 TRBV30 AWSRGWANEQF
TRBJ1-4 TRBV5-1 ASSLASSNEKLF